The rows below give T cell receptor beta chains drawn from one sample of a study of identical twins. TCRdb called the 5' RACE reads again in MiXCR, with one record for every CDR3 protein. The sample has about 700,000 distinct CDR3 sequences, 5.5% to 6.5% seen once. The specimen sequenced was naive T cells sorted from blood. The receptor set was obtained from a man younger than 30 in good health. Each CDR3 is given without its conserved first and last residue.

v_call cdr3_aa
TRBV20-1 SARDRSSGFTYEQY
TRBV29-1 SVERQTQY
TRBV20-1 SARGGVYEQY
TRBV28 ASNIAGTTDTQY
TRBV6-2/TRBV6-3 ASSQQGAKQF
TRBV29-1 SARMTGNYGYT
TRBV18 ASSPLSGSTSYEQY
TRBV12-3/TRBV12-4 ASSPNRGMNTEAF
TRBV29-1 SVVVQGLTEAF
TRBV7-9 ASSSGQGNQPQH
TRBV6-5 ASSYRTSDYEQY
TRBV20-1 SARLAGVGLLNEQF
TRBV6-2/TRBV6-3 ASSYSLRWTGITGANVLT
TRBV20-1 SARGFDIQETQY
TRBV25-1 ASSESTAYNSPLH
TRBV11-2 ASSFGLAGSYNEQF
TRBV7-2 TSSLRSAPAF
TRBV12-3/TRBV12-4 ASRLTGWENIQY
TRBV5-1 ASSLEGPTRVQETQY
TRBV15 ATSSQGGSYNEQF
TRBV9 ASGPGLAGVETQY
TRBV24-1 ATSDPGRSYGYT
TRBV5-1 ASSLERLDREAF
TRBV20-1 SAREGSNSGRKWDTGELF
TRBV7-3 ASVPGQGVNEQF
TRBV18 ASSPSMGAGELF